One and the same sample provided the 3 T cell receptor beta chains below, sequenced in a study of T cell repertoires in cytomegalovirus infection. TCRdb re-called the reads with MiXCR, one entry per CDR3 protein. The table includes around 100,000 distinct CDR3 sequences, over 40% detected once. These TCRs are of unknown antigen specificity. The specimen was CD8+ T cells from cultured PBMCs, collected from culture after CMV antigen stimulation. All receptors derive from a human donor in good health (CMV status not recorded). Some clones in this sample may be carry-over from other donors' samples.

Only a few counts were recorded for this clonotype. The chain carries TRBV4-1 and TRBJ2-1, with no clear D. V gave up 1 base and J gave up 3 bases, with 4 bases separating them. The CDR3 is 13 residues long. CDR1 MGHRA and CDR2 YSYEKL come from the germline V gene. The CDR3, as DNA: TGCGCCAGCAGCCAAGGGGTCTACAATGAGCAGTTCTTC. Amino acids: CASSQGVYNEQFF.

The V gene is TRBV9, the J gene TRBJ2-7; 7 nucleotides line up with TRBD1. This CDR3 has 14 amino acids. The V segment lost 0 bases and the J segment 4 bases; nucleotides outside the gene matches: 4. Germline V gene sequence: CDR1 SGDLS, CDR2 YYNGEE. The CDR3 region has the DNA TGTGCCAGCAGCGTAGGTTCAGGGGGTTACGAGCAGTACTTC. Protein sequence: CASSVGSGGYEQYF. Full variable domain (missing parts from reference TRBV9 and TRBJ2-7): DSGVTQTPKHLITATGQRVTLRCSPRSGDLSVYWYQQSLDQGLQFLIQYYNGEERAKGNILERFSAQQFPDLHSELNLSSLELGDSALYFCASSVGSGGYEQYFGPGTRLTVT.

This clonotype appeared a few times. The rearrangement uses TRBV7-2 and TRBJ2-3; unclear D gene. The CDR3 extends over 15 amino acids. The germline V gene has CDR1 SGHTA and CDR2 FQGNSA. Trimming removed 5 bases from V and 3 bases from J, with 15 bases in between. In nucleotides, the CDR3 is TGTGCCAGCAGCCCATCACTAAGACCTACAGATACGCAGTATTTT. This sequence encodes CASSPSLRPTDTQYF.